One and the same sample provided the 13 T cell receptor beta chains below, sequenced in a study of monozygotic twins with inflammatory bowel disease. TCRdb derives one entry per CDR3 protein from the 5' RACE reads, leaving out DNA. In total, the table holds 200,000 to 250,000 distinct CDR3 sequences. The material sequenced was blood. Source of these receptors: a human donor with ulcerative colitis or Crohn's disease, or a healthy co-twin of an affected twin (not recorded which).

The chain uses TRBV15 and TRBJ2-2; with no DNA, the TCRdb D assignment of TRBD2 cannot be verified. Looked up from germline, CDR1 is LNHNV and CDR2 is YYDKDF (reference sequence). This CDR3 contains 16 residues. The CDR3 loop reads CATSVRLAANTGELFF.

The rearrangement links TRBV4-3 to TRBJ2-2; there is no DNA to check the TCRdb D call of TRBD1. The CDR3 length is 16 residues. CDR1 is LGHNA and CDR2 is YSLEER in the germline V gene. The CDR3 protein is CASSSGQGWYTGELFF.

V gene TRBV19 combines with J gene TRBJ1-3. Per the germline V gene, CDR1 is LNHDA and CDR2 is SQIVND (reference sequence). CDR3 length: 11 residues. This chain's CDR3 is CASRLRNTIYF.

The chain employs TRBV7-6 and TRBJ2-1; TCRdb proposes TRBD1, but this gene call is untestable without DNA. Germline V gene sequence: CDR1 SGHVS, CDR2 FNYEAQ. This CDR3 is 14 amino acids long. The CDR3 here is CASSSSGGADEQFF.

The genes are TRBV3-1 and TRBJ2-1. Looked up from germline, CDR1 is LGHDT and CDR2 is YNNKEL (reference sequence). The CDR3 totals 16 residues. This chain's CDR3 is CASSTKLSRVYNEQFF.

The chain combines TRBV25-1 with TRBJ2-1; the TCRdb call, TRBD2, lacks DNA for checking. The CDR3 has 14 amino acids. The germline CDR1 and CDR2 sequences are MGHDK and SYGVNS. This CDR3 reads CSSSLAGSYNEQFF.

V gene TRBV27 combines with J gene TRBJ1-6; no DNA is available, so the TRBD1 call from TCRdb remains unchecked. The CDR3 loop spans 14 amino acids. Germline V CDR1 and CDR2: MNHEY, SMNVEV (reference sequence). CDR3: CASSPGQGYSPLHF.

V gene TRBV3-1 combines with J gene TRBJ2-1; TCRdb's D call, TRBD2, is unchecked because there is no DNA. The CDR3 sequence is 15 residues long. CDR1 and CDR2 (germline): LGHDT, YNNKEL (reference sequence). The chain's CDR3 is CASSLWTSGEAEQFF.

CDR3 region: CASSLVASGSDEQFF. The chain joins TRBV5-1 to TRBJ2-1; TCRdb's D gene call, TRBD2, goes unchecked for lack of DNA. CDR1 is SGHRS and CDR2 is YFSETQ in the germline V gene. This CDR3 comprises 15 residues.

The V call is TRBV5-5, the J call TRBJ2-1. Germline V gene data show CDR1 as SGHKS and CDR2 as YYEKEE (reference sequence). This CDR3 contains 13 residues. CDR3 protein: CASSFGIPNEQFF.

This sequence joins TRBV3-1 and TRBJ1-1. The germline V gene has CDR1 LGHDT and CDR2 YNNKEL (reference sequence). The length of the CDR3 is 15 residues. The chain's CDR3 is CASNKNGGENTEAFF.

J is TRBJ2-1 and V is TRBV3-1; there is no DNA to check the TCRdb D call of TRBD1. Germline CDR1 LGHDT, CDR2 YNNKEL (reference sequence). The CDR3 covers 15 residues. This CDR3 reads CASSLTGQGYNEQFF.

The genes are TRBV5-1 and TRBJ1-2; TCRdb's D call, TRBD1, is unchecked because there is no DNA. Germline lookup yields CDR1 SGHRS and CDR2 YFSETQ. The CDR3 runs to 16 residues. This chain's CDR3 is CASSASGDTVGYGYTF.